The 30 T cell receptor beta chains reported below all come from one sample, sequenced in a study of human T cells and chemical hapten exposure. Using its own MiXCR run on the RACE reads, TCRdb lists one record per CDR3 protein. Among about 54,000 distinct CDR3 sequences listed, just under 10% were seen once. The time point: patch test 2, 6 weeks after DPC sensitization. Treatment indicated: therapeutic diphenylcyclopropenone sensitization with weekly scalp DPC. Sample: whole blood, taken in connection with sensitization to the hapten diphenylcyclopropenone (DPC). These TCRs come from a woman between 45 and 60 years old with alopecia areata. Some clones in this sample may be carry-over from other donors' samples.

The rearrangement links TRBV6-4 to TRBJ2-1, with 7 bases that match TRBD1. This CDR3 is built from 13 residues. Germline lookup yields CDR1 MRHNA and CDR2 SNTAGT. Trimming took 4 bases from V and 9 from J; bases not matched to a gene: 6. CDR3 DNA sequence: TGTGCCAGCAGTGCTAAGCAGGGGGTTGAGCAGTTCTTC. Translated, it gives CASSAKQGVEQFF.

The sample holds many counts of this clonotype. The chain couples TRBV7-8 to TRBJ1-1, with D possibly TRBD1 on 5 matching bases. CDR1 and CDR2 from the germline V gene are SGHVS and FQNEAQ. Deletions cut 5 bases from V and 7 bases from J, with 17 bases between. This CDR3 has 14 residues. The CDR3 reads CASSQGAGIGEAFF. DNA for the CDR3: TGTGCCAGCAGCCAGGGAGCTGGTATCGGTGAAGCTTTCTTT.

This chain uses TRBV6-2 or TRBV6-3 with TRBJ1-5; possibly TRBD1 for D (5 bases). The CDR3 is made up of 12 amino acids. The ends were cut back, 8 bases at V and 2 bases at J, with 7 bases in the middle. The germline gives CDR1 MNHEY, CDR2 SVGEGT. CDR3 amino acids: CASGTGNQPQHF. Written as DNA, the CDR3 is TGTGCCAGCGGGACGGGCAATCAGCCCCAGCATTTT.

The gene calls are TRBV20-1 and TRBJ1-1; D is ambiguous. The CDR3 extends over 14 amino acids. Germline values: CDR1 DFQATT, CDR2 SNEGSKA (reference sequence). Trimming removed 6 bases at V and 0 bases at J, with 14 bases between. The CDR3 nucleotides read TGCAGTGCCAAGACCCTTTTTTTGAACACTGAAGCTTTCTTT. It translates to CSAKTLFLNTEAFF.

The rearrangement links TRBV7-8 to TRBJ1-6, with D possibly TRBD1 on 5 matching bases. The CDR3 has 17 residues. Between the trimmed V and J ends, which lost 1 base and 6 bases, there was a span of 16 bases. From germline, CDR1 is SGHVS and CDR2 FQNEAQ. The CDR3 DNA reads as TGTGCCAGCAGCTTAGGCTCGGGACCGTCAGTTAATTCACCCCTCCACTTT. Translation: CASSLGSGPSVNSPLHF. Supplemented by reference TRBV7-8 and TRBJ1-6, the full variable domain reads GAGVSQSPRYKVAKRGQDVALRCDPISGHVSLFWYQQALGQGPEFLTYFQNEAQLDKSGLPSDRFFAERPEGSVSTLKIQRTQQEDSAVYLCASSLGSGPSVNSPLHFGNGTRLTVT.

This clonotype has only a few counts. The chain's CDR3 is CASSQSSGGNGYTF. As DNA, the CDR3 is TGCGCCAGCAGCCAATCTTCGGGGGGCAATGGCTACACCTTC. The chain carries TRBV4-3 and TRBJ1-2, with D possibly being TRBD1 (6 bases). Looked up from germline, CDR1 is LGHNA and CDR2 is YSLEER. This CDR3 has 14 amino acids. V lost 2 bases and J lost 6, with 13 bases in between.

The chain carries TRBV6-6 and TRBJ1-5; D is perhaps TRBD1 (5 bases). The germline V gene encodes CDR1 MNHNY and CDR2 SVGAGI (reference sequence). The CDR3 covers 17 residues. V shed 0 bases and J shed 0 bases, with 12 bases lying between them. CDR3: CASSYSSRVYSNQPQHF. The CDR3 DNA follows: TGTGCCAGCAGTTACTCTTCCAGGGTTTATAGCAATCAGCCCCAGCATTTT.

This clonotype turned up a few times. This chain's CDR3 is CASSAAVKTQYF. DNA for the CDR3: TGTGCCAGCAGCGCAGCAGTGAAGACCCAGTACTTC. The chain joins TRBV7-2 to TRBJ2-5, with D unresolved. Trimming took off 5 bases at V and 6 bases at J, with 10 bases between the two ends. Germline-derived CDR1 and CDR2 are SGHTA and FQGNSA. The CDR3 totals 12 residues.

This clonotype has more than one count but fewer than ten. The CDR3 here is CASSEGTIFSGETQYF. The DNA for the CDR3 is TGTGCCAGCAGCGAGGGGACTATTTTTTCCGGGGAAACGCAGTATTTT. The chain links TRBV11-3 to TRBJ2-3; 7 bases agree with TRBD2. The CDR3 has 16 residues. Germline V gene lookup returns CDR1 SGHNT and CDR2 YENEEA. Losses at the gene ends were 5 bases for V and 9 bases for J; bases not matched to a gene: 17.

The chain couples TRBV28 to TRBJ1-2; 10 bases line up with TRBD1. From germline, CDR1 is MDHEN and CDR2 SYDVKM. The CDR3 covers 13 residues. V was clipped by 8 bases and J by 2 bases; unmatched bases: 2. The DNA for the CDR3 is TGTGCCAGCGAGGACAGGGGGAACTATGGCTACACCTTC. It yields the protein CASEDRGNYGYTF.

In its sample, this clonotype was seen a few times. This rearrangement joins TRBV10-3 to TRBJ2-7, with D tentatively TRBD2 (5 bases). Germline V lookup: CDR1 ENHRY, CDR2 SYGVKD. Trimming shortened V by 4 bases and J by 2 bases, and 6 bases separated the two germline ends. This CDR3 contains 12 residues. The CDR3 spells CAISAGTYEQYF. Written as DNA, the CDR3 is TGTGCCATCAGTGCGGGGACCTACGAGCAGTACTTC.

In this sample, this clonotype turned up many times. J is TRBJ1-1 and V is TRBV4-1; D is uncertain. The germline CDR1 and CDR2 sequences are MGHRA and YSYEKL. V was clipped by 3 bases and J by 3 bases, with 11 bases between them. This CDR3 is built from 14 residues. CDR3 bases: TGCGCCAGCAGCCAGCAAATCGGAGACACTGAAGCTTTCTTT. This sequence encodes CASSQQIGDTEAFF.

This clonotype occurred once. The chain is built from TRBV10-1 and TRBJ1-2; D is uncertain. The CDR3 is 12 residues long. Germline values: CDR1 WNHNN, CDR2 SYGVQD (reference sequence). Between the trimmed V and J ends, which lost 3 bases and 6 bases, there was a span of 8 bases. The CDR3 loop is CASSDSGHGYTF. DNA of the CDR3: TGCGCCAGCAGTGACAGCGGCCATGGCTACACCTTC.

The V call is TRBV5-1, the J call TRBJ2-2, with D uncertain. The V gene's germline CDR1 is SGHRS and CDR2 YFSETQ. Between the trimmed V and J ends, which lost 0 bases and 6 bases, there was a span of 12 bases. CDR3 length: 15 residues. CDR3 bases: TGCGCCAGCAGCTTGGAATATCCGAGTTCCGGGGAGCTGTTTTTT. It codes for CASSLEYPSSGELFF.

The V gene is TRBV7-2, the J gene TRBJ1-5; 7 positions agree with TRBD1. The germline CDR1 and CDR2 sequences are SGHTA and FQGNSA. J gave up 0 bases and V 5 bases, and 7 bases lay outside the gene matches. The CDR3 is 16 amino acids. CDR3 region: CASSRDSLYSNQPQHF. For the CDR3, the DNA is TGTGCCAGCAGCAGGGACAGTCTTTATAGCAATCAGCCCCAGCATTTT.

This clonotype was detected ten times or more. This chain links TRBV7-2 with TRBJ2-7; no firm D call. This CDR3 has 12 residues. From germline, CDR1 is SGHTA and CDR2 FQGNSA. The ends were cut back, 1 base at V and 3 bases at J, with 4 bases in the middle. CDR3 in amino acids: CASSLGRYEQYF. CDR3 coding DNA: TGTGCCAGCAGCTTAGGACGCTACGAGCAGTACTTC.

The CDR3 nucleotides are TGTGCCAGCAGTGAAGGGGCAGGTTATGGCTACACCTTC. It yields the protein CASSEGAGYGYTF. The chain employs TRBV2 and TRBJ1-2, with D unclear. Trimming removed 1 base at V and 5 bases at J, with 8 bases between. Germline V gene lookup returns CDR1 SNHLY and CDR2 FYNNEI. The CDR3 covers 13 residues. Supplemented by reference TRBV2 and TRBJ1-2, the full variable domain reads EPEVTQTPSHQVTQMGQEVILRCVPISNHLYFYWYRQILGQKVEFLVSFYNNEISEKSEIFDDQFSVERPDGSNFTLKIRSTKLEDSAMYFCASSEGAGYGYTFGSGTRLTVV.

The V and J genes are TRBV18 and TRBJ2-3; D gene ambiguous. There are 12 residues in the CDR3. Germline loops: CDR1 KGHSH, CDR2 LQKENI. Trimming removed 1 base at V and 7 bases at J, with 6 bases between. As DNA, the CDR3 is TGTGCCAGCTCACCACGTCATTATACGCAGTATTTT. This translates into CASSPRHYTQYF.

This chain joins TRBV6-4 and TRBJ2-1, with 12 bases matching TRBD2. Trimming took 0 bases from V and 0 from J; bases not matched to a gene: 9. The CDR3 sequence is 20 residues long. Germline V gene sequence: CDR1 MRHNA, CDR2 SNTAGT. CDR3 DNA sequence: TGTGCCAGCAGTGACTCGAAAGGACTAGCGGGGACTTACTCCTACAATGAGCAGTTCTTC. Translated, it gives CASSDSKGLAGTYSYNEQFF.

This clonotype was observed many times. The chain is built from TRBV4-1 and TRBJ1-2; the D is unclear. There are 13 residues in the CDR3. From germline, CDR1 is MGHRA and CDR2 YSYEKL. Deletions cut 1 base from V and 7 bases from J, with 10 bases between. The CDR3 spells CASSQVRGSGYTF. DNA for the CDR3: TGCGCCAGCAGCCAAGTACGAGGGAGTGGCTACACCTTC.

This clonotype was seen only a few times. The chain couples TRBV4-2 to TRBJ2-1; TRBD1 is a possible D gene (6 bases). The germline gives CDR1 LGHNA, CDR2 YNFKEQ. The CDR3 length is 14 residues. Trimming pared 3 bases from V and 4 bases from J, leaving 10 bases between. DNA for the CDR3: TGTGCCAGCAGCCAGTGGACAGAGTACAATGAGCAGTTCTTC. As protein: CASSQWTEYNEQFF.

This clonotype has only a few counts. This chain links TRBV6-2 or TRBV6-3 with TRBJ2-5; a possible D gene is TRBD2 (6 bases). Germline-derived CDR1 and CDR2 are MNHEY and SVGEGT. CDR3 length: 11 residues. V lost 5 bases and J lost 8, with 9 bases in between. The CDR3 DNA sequence: TGTGCCAGCAGTCGGCGGGAAACCCAGTACTTC. Amino acids: CASSRRETQYF.

This clonotype was counted a few times. The V and J genes are TRBV6-5 and TRBJ1-1; D perhaps matches TRBD1 (5 bases). Germline CDR1 and CDR2: MNHEY and SVGAGI. Trimming stripped 2 bases from V and 5 bases from J, with 12 bases between. This CDR3 comprises 14 residues. The CDR3 region has the DNA TGTGCCAGCAGTTACGATCAGGGCCGGACTGAAGCTTTCTTT. It specifies CASSYDQGRTEAFF.

This clonotype was counted at least ten times. The chain uses TRBV6-1 and TRBJ1-1; 8 bases fit TRBD1. Trimming removed 7 bases from V and 1 base from J; junction bases left unmatched: 14. The CDR3 length is 17 residues. Germline lookup yields CDR1 MNHNS and CDR2 SASEGT. The chain's CDR3 is CASIPTPGQVGNTEAFF. The DNA for the CDR3 is TGTGCCAGCATCCCTACCCCGGGACAGGTGGGGAACACTGAAGCTTTCTTT.

This clonotype appeared many times. The chain joins TRBV6-8 to TRBJ1-5, with a weak D call TRBD1 (5 bases). The CDR3 is made up of 12 amino acids. In germline, CDR1 is MNHGY, CDR2 SAAAGT. V was pared by 2 bases and J by 11 bases, with 10 bases between. The CDR3 is CASSYSREAQHF. In DNA form, the CDR3 reads TGTGCCAGCAGTTACAGCAGGGAGGCCCAGCATTTT.

This clonotype came up a few times. The chain uses TRBV7-2 and TRBJ2-3, with 10 positions matching TRBD2. CDR1 is SGHTA, CDR2 FQGNSA, per germline. The length of the CDR3 is 14 residues. The trim removed 2 bases at V and 6 bases at J, leaving 2 bases unmatched. In DNA, the CDR3 is TGTGCCAGCAGCTTAACTAGCGGGGCGGATACGCAGTATTTT. Translation: CASSLTSGADTQYF.

This clonotype turned up a few times. This chain links TRBV11-3 with TRBJ2-1; D remains ambiguous. The V gene's germline CDR1 is SGHNT and CDR2 YENEEA. The CDR3 consists of 12 residues. The germline V and J ends were trimmed by 0 bases and 10 bases, with 7 bases remaining between them. CDR3 loop: CASSLDRREQFF. CDR3 DNA sequence: TGTGCCAGCAGCTTAGATCGCCGCGAGCAGTTCTTC.

The rearrangement links TRBV5-1 to TRBJ2-7, with D unclear. Trimming shortened V by 4 bases and J by 9 bases, and 20 bases separated the two germline ends. Per the germline V gene, CDR1 is SGHRS and CDR2 is YFSETQ. The CDR3 loop spans 14 amino acids. The CDR3 spells CASSETVTASVQYF. The CDR3 nucleotides are TGCGCCAGCAGCGAAACGGTAACTGCCTCTGTGCAGTACTTC.

This clonotype showed up just a few times. This chain links TRBV11-2 with TRBJ2-5, with TRBD2 matching 9 bases. Germline V lookup: CDR1 SGHAT, CDR2 FQNNGV. The V gene end was trimmed by 4 bases and the J gene end by 0 bases; junction bases not matched to a gene: 6. This CDR3 has 16 residues. Here the CDR3 DNA reads TGTGCCAGCAGCTCCAGACTAGCGGTGTACCAAGAGACCCAGTACTTC. This gives the protein CASSSRLAVYQETQYF.

There are a few counts of this clonotype. This sequence joins TRBV6-2 or TRBV6-3 and TRBJ1-2; D unclear. The germline V gene encodes CDR1 MNHEY and CDR2 SVGEGT. This CDR3 spans 14 amino acids. Trimming stripped 0 bases from V and 4 bases from J, with 9 bases between. The chain's CDR3 is CASSYSPGSYGYTF. CDR3 bases: TGTGCCAGCAGTTACTCACCAGGCTCCTATGGCTACACCTTC.